Detailed here is one T cell receptor (beta chain). This receptor's antigen is unknown. It has no much larger one-base neighbor in the sample; base qualities were not kept. This entry belongs to a study of CD8 T cells in Susac syndrome (dated by TCRdb to between 2019 and 2020). Study-wide context: The study used repertoire sequencing to test whether antigen drove CD8+ T cell activation and differentiation in Susac syndrome. Clonality of the CD8+ T cell repertoire was compared between more than 10 healthy donors, approximately 14 Susac syndrome patients and roughly 16 multiple sclerosis patients. The paper as a whole reports these results and caveats: The study acknowledged that relatively few individuals were included in the TCR sequencing and HLA analysis.

Via the germline V gene, CDR1 is SNHLY and CDR2 FYNNEI. From the cysteine through the phenylalanine, the CDR3 covers 16 amino acids. CDR3 DNA only is kept here, 48 bases in frame from base 1. Trimming costs V 6 bases and J 0 bases, and their ends lie 16 bases apart. RNA was extracted using the RNeasy kit, and roughly 0.45 to 1 ug of the RNA was reverse transcribed with random hexamers. The immunoSEQ multiplex PCR assay, which covers 54 Vbeta and 13 Jbeta segments, was used to amplify TCR beta CDR3 regions. PCR amplification bias was corrected by using a synthetic template baseline for primer optimization and computational correction. Regarding the original processing steps: Only productive sequences were kept, with reads annotated to V, D and J genes according to IMGT and analyzed in immunoSEQ Analyzer. Clonality was computed as one minus Shannon entropy normalized by log2 of the number of productive unique sequences. For each patient and control, public and private clones were evaluated among the 100 most prevalent clones. Clones were defined as Susac-specific if absent from the healthy and MS cohorts, from under 1,200 published viral clones and from other ImmuneACCESS disease sequences. TCRdb applied fastp at Q25 and MiXCR to the public reads, then kept only in-frame beta chains. Each record represents a unique CDR3 protein, reported with the most common genes and DNA among its rows. The V and J calls and clone size come from TCRdb's table, not from the authors' own analysis. This sample is represented by roughly 120,000 distinct CDR3 sequences; roughly 93% of them were singletons. The ten largest clones represent roughly 0.3% of the sample.

High-throughput TCR beta sequencing profiled peripheral blood CD8+ and CD4+ T cells from healthy donors, Susac syndrome patients and multiple sclerosis patients. Treatment-naive patients with stable or active relapsing-remitting disease fulfilling revised McDonald criteria were used as multiple sclerosis controls. Bulk CD8+ and CD4+ T cells were purified magnetically by negative isolation, whereas CD8+ TEMRA cells were enriched by FACS. Blood was drawn into EDTA tubes, processed within 24 hours, and PBMCs were isolated by density gradient centrifugation. PBMCs intended for TCR sequencing were cryopreserved in liquid nitrogen and were subsequently thawed in a 37 degrees C water bath. Purity of sorted or isolated CD4+, CD8+ and CD8+ TEMRA cells was at least 90%.

Material for sequencing was CD8+ T cells from PBMCs. The chain is assembled from TRBV2 and TRBJ2-3, with no confidently assigned D gene. This clonotype was sampled from a human donor with multiple sclerosis. The CDR3 loop reads CASSAASAASTDTQYF. The DNA reads as follows: TGTGCCAGCAGCGCAGCATCGGCGGCTAGCACAGATACGCAGTATTTT.